These 29 T cell receptor beta chains were all obtained from the same sample, sequenced in a study of T cells after yellow fever vaccination (dated by TCRdb to 2018 to 2020). Explained via the paper, the treatment or condition label denotes: live attenuated yellow fever vaccine strain. The receptor library was made with 5' RACE. TCRdb shows the sequencer as Illumina HiSeq 2500. The public reads were reprocessed in TCRdb via fastp at Q25 and MiXCR, keeping in-frame beta chains. Merged by CDR3 protein, the rows form single entries marked with the most common genes and DNA. The table for this sample lists some 500,000 distinct CDR3 sequences; roughly 13% of them were counted only once. More than 12% of the sample goes to the ten largest clones. Sequenced material: PBMCs, taken on the day of the yellow fever booster vaccination. The receptors stem from a man aged 25 to 45 who received the YFV17D yellow fever vaccine.

The chain combines TRBV11-2 with TRBJ1-1; no clear D gene. Deletions cut 1 base from V and 9 bases from J, with 12 bases between. CDR1 and CDR2 (germline): SGHAT, FQNNGV. This CDR3 has 13 amino acids. CDR3: CASSLAGLRKAFF. The CDR3 nucleotides are TGTGCCAGCAGCTTAGCGGGCCTTCGAAAAGCTTTCTTT.

There are a few counts of this clonotype. The rearrangement links TRBV7-9 to TRBJ2-2, with D hard to call. The CDR3 is made up of 15 amino acids. Germline lookup yields CDR1 SEHNR and CDR2 FQNEAQ (reference sequence). V lost 6 bases and J 5 bases, leaving 16 bases between the germline ends. The CDR3 is CASRPAGVQTGELFF. Here the CDR3 DNA reads TGTGCCAGCAGGCCCGCAGGCGTCCAGACCGGGGAGCTGTTTTTT.

The V call is TRBV3-1, the J call TRBJ2-1; D is undetermined. Trimming removed 0 bases at V and 5 bases at J, with 11 bases between. The CDR3 spans 15 residues. Germline CDR1 and CDR2: LGHDT and YNNKEL (reference sequence). CDR3 in DNA: TGTGCCAGCAGCCAAGATTTGGTAGGTCACAATGAGCAGTTCTTC. Amino acids: CASSQDLVGHNEQFF.

The table lists this clonotype with a few counts. The CDR3: CASSENTDYEQYF. The CDR3 DNA is TGTGCCAGCAGTGAAAATACCGACTACGAGCAGTACTTC. V gene TRBV6-1 combines with J gene TRBJ2-7; D not certain. V lost 2 bases and J lost 3, with 8 bases in between. CDR3 length equals 13 residues. CDR1 is MNHNS, CDR2 SASEGT, per germline.

This clonotype was detected only a few times. The chain couples TRBV2 to TRBJ2-7; TRBD2 might be the D (5 bases). V was clipped by 7 bases and J by 0 bases, with 22 bases between them. This CDR3 is built from 17 residues. Germline assignment: CDR1 SNHLY and CDR2 FYNNEI. DNA for the CDR3: TGTGCCAGCAAAACTAGTCCTTCGTTCCGCAGCTCCTACGAGCAGTACTTC. Its translation is CASKTSPSFRSSYEQYF.

The rearrangement links TRBV2 to TRBJ2-2, with D unresolved. Germline CDR1 reads SNHLY; CDR2 reads FYNNEI. The V gene lost 6 bases and the J gene lost 6 bases, with 11 bases spanning the gap. The CDR3 runs to 13 residues. The CDR3 sequence: CASRQEVAGELFF. CDR3 sequence (DNA): TGTGCCAGCAGGCAAGAGGTGGCCGGGGAGCTGTTTTTT. The entire variable domain, with the rest obtained from reference TRBV2 and TRBJ2-2, is as follows: EPEVTQTPSHQVTQMGQEVILRCVPISNHLYFYWYRQILGQKVEFLVSFYNNEISEKSEIFDDQFSVERPDGSNFTLKIRSTKLEDSAMYFCASRQEVAGELFFGEGSRLTVL.

Only a few counts were recorded for this clonotype. V gene TRBV3-1 combines with J gene TRBJ2-3; 14 positions match TRBD2. After removal of 0 bases from V and 1 base from J, the junction contained 6 bases not matched to a gene. This CDR3 region has 19 residues. Germline V CDR1 and CDR2: LGHDT, YNNKEL (reference sequence). CDR3 in DNA: TGTGCCAGCAGCCAAGAGTGGGGACTAGCGGGAGTAGGCACAGATACGCAGTATTTT. Its translation is CASSQEWGLAGVGTDTQYF.

This clonotype appeared once. The chain uses TRBV20-1 and TRBJ2-1; TRBD1 matches 9 bases. Germline CDR1 DFQATT, CDR2 SNEGSKA (reference sequence). This CDR3 comprises 14 residues. V gave up 5 bases and J gave up 4 bases; unmatched junction bases: 6. The DNA of the CDR3 is TGCAGTGCTCGTCCCGGGACAGGGTACAATGAGCAGTTCTTC. Translating it yields CSARPGTGYNEQFF.

The chain links TRBV6-6 to TRBJ1-1, with TRBD1 as a possible D gene (5 bases). The CDR3 runs 13 residues. Trimming took 9 bases from V and 7 from J, leaving 18 bases between them. Per germline, CDR1 MNHNY and CDR2 SVGAGI (reference sequence). The CDR3 loop reads CASMSGGISEAFF. The CDR3 DNA is TGTGCCAGTATGTCTGGGGGGATTAGTGAAGCTTTCTTT.

This clonotype was counted a few times. J is TRBJ2-7 and V is TRBV19, with a tentative D call TRBD1 (5 bases). Per the germline V gene, CDR1 is LNHDA and CDR2 is SQIVND (reference sequence). V was cut by 9 bases and J by 0 bases, with 18 bases left in between. CDR3 size: 15 residues. The CDR3 nucleotides are TGTGCCAGCCACGAGCCCTCTGACAGCTCCTACGAGCAGTACTTC. Its protein product is CASHEPSDSSYEQYF.

The gene calls are TRBV9 and TRBJ2-1, with D unclear. This CDR3 comprises 13 residues. V was pared by 4 bases and J by 5 bases, with 10 bases between. Per germline, CDR1 SGDLS and CDR2 YYNGEE. CDR3 region: CASSLLSDNEQFF. CDR3 coding DNA: TGTGCCAGCAGCCTACTCTCGGACAATGAGCAGTTCTTC.

The chain has TRBV11-1 and TRBJ2-6, with 7 bases matching TRBD2. Germline V gene lookup returns CDR1 SGHAT and CDR2 FQDESV (reference sequence). V shed 5 bases, J shed 2 bases, and the junction held 3 bases outside the gene matches. The CDR3 covers 15 residues. The CDR3 DNA follows: TGTGCCAGCAGCGGTGGGGGGGCTGGGGCCAACGTCCTGACTTTC. Encoded protein: CASSGGGAGANVLTF.

This clonotype was seen more than once but under ten times. V gene TRBV7-2 combines with J gene TRBJ2-1, with 12 nucleotides matching TRBD2. V shed 0 bases and J 9 bases; nucleotides not matched to a gene: 3. The CDR3 length is 15 residues. Looked up from germline, CDR1 is SGHTA and CDR2 is FQGNSA. In nucleotides, the CDR3 is TGTGCCAGCAGCTTAGCGCTAGCGGGAGGGGGTGAGCAGTTCTTC. Residues: CASSLALAGGGEQFF.

This clonotype was observed a few times. V usage is TRBV10-3 and J usage is TRBJ2-1; TRBD1 matches 8 bases. The germline V gene has CDR1 ENHRY and CDR2 SYGVKD. The CDR3 extends over 13 amino acids. V gave up 6 bases and J gave up 8 bases; unmatched junction bases: 6. CDR3 sequence: CAISYRGKDEQFF. Here the CDR3 DNA reads TGTGCCATCAGCTACAGGGGGAAAGATGAGCAGTTCTTC.

This clonotype was observed a few times. The CDR3 nucleotides read TGTGCCAGCAGACCACTAGCGGGAGTTGAGACCCAGTACTTC. Encoded protein: CASRPLAGVETQYF. V gene TRBV7-2 combines with J gene TRBJ2-5; 11 positions agree with TRBD2. The CDR3 consists of 14 residues. V lost 6 bases, J lost 5 bases, and 5 bases stayed unmatched. Germline V gene data show CDR1 as SGHTA and CDR2 as FQGNSA.

The rearrangement joins TRBV20-1 to TRBJ1-5, with D perhaps TRBD1 (6 bases). Germline V gives CDR1 DFQATT, CDR2 SNEGSKA (reference sequence). Trimming removed 6 bases at V and 1 base at J, with 16 bases between. CDR3 length: 15 residues. The CDR3 sequence is CSARPLGQSNQPQHF. The CDR3 DNA reads TGCAGTGCCCGCCCCCTCGGACAGAGCAATCAGCCCCAGCATTTT.

This clonotype has more than one count but fewer than ten. The chain carries TRBV10-3 and TRBJ2-3; 9 bases are a match to TRBD2. The germline gives CDR1 ENHRY, CDR2 SYGVKD. Losses at the gene ends were 6 bases for V and 5 bases for J; bases not matched to a gene: 12. The CDR3 length is 16 residues. The CDR3 loop is CAISENSGRGEDTQYF. The CDR3 DNA follows: TGTGCCATCAGCGAGAATAGCGGGAGAGGGGAAGATACGCAGTATTTT.

This clonotype has at least ten counts. The V and J genes are TRBV5-1 and TRBJ2-1; D gene unclear. Germline V gives CDR1 SGHRS, CDR2 YFSETQ. Trimming removed 0 bases at V and 0 bases at J, with 7 bases between. CDR3 length equals 15 residues. CDR3 DNA: TGCGCCAGCAGCTTGGAGTCCAGCTCCTACAATGAGCAGTTCTTC. This gives the protein CASSLESSSYNEQFF.

This clonotype has a handful of counts. The V call is TRBV9, the J call TRBJ1-1; no definite D call. Deletions cut 0 bases from V and 2 bases from J, with 11 bases between. CDR3 length: 15 amino acids. The germline V gene has CDR1 SGDLS and CDR2 YYNGEE. The CDR3 region is CASSVDGGLNTEAFF. The CDR3 bases are TGTGCCAGCAGCGTAGATGGAGGGCTAAACACTGAAGCTTTCTTT.

This clonotype was found a few times. The chain uses TRBV29-1 and TRBJ2-1, with 7 bases aligning to TRBD2. Per the germline V gene, CDR1 is SQVTM and CDR2 is ANQGSEA. The CDR3 is 11 residues long. The ends lost 6 bases at V and 6 bases at J; junction bases unmatched: 2. The CDR3 protein is CSVGGFNEQFF. The DNA for the CDR3 is TGCAGCGTGGGGGGGTTCAATGAGCAGTTCTTC.

This clonotype showed up just once. This chain uses TRBV28 with TRBJ2-5, with a weak D call TRBD2 (6 bases). The V gene lost 5 bases and the J gene lost 2 bases, with 18 bases spanning the gap. The CDR3 consists of 16 residues. Germline V lookup: CDR1 MDHEN, CDR2 SYDVKM. The CDR3 bases are TGTGCCAGCAGTACCTCCCTCGGGACTCTTCAAGAGACCCAGTACTTC. This encodes CASSTSLGTLQETQYF.

The chain uses TRBV20-1 and TRBJ1-2; no firm D call. The CDR3 contains 13 residues. Trimming shortened V by 6 bases and J by 8 bases, and 19 bases separated the two germline ends. Per germline, CDR1 DFQATT and CDR2 SNEGSKA (reference sequence). The CDR3 protein is CSADRGRSGGYTF. CDR3 nucleotides: TGCAGTGCCGACCGAGGGCGTTCTGGAGGCTACACCTTC.

The chain couples TRBV30 to TRBJ1-2, with 7 positions matching TRBD1. This CDR3 spans 12 amino acids. Germline V gene sequence: CDR1 GTSNPN, CDR2 SVGIG (reference sequence). After removal of 1 base from V and 9 bases from J, the junction contained 5 bases not matched to a gene. As DNA, the CDR3 is TGTGCCTGGAGTGGGACAGGTCGGCGCTACACCTTC. Protein: CAWSGTGRRYTF.

This clonotype appeared a few times. The chain uses TRBV20-1 and TRBJ2-3; D may be TRBD2 (5 bases). Germline CDR1 and CDR2: DFQATT and SNEGSKA (reference sequence). The V end was cut by 6 bases, the J end by 2 bases, with 12 bases between. CDR3 size: 13 residues. CDR3 DNA sequence: TGCAGTGCCCGGATGAGGGCCACAGATACGCAGTATTTT. It yields the protein CSARMRATDTQYF.

This chain links TRBV10-2 with TRBJ2-3, with D perhaps TRBD2 (7 bases). V shed 5 bases and J shed 3 bases, with 18 bases lying between them. CDR1 WSHSY and CDR2 SAAADI come from the germline V gene. The CDR3 is 16 amino acids. CDR3 DNA: TGCGCCAGCAGTAGCCTCTCGGGGGGCAGAACAGATACGCAGTATTTT. This encodes CASSSLSGGRTDTQYF.

The chain is built from TRBV3-1 and TRBJ2-1; D ambiguous. Trimming stripped 7 bases from V and 5 bases from J, with 27 bases between. The CDR3 sequence is 18 residues long. Germline CDR1 and CDR2: LGHDT and YNNKEL (reference sequence). The CDR3 nucleotides are TGTGCCAGCACCAAGCAGGTCCGGCGGAGACAAAATGACAATGAGCAGTTCTTC. Translating gives CASTKQVRRRQNDNEQFF.

The table lists this clonotype with many counts. CDR3 sequence (DNA): TGCAGTGCTATACCCACAGGGGACGATTGGGATGGCTACACCTTC. Residues: CSAIPTGDDWDGYTF. The chain has TRBV20-1 and TRBJ1-2; 7 bases fit TRBD1. CDR1 and CDR2 (germline): DFQATT, SNEGSKA (reference sequence). V was clipped by 4 bases and J by 6 bases; unmatched bases: 14. The length of the CDR3 is 15 residues.

This clonotype has a handful of counts. The rearrangement joins TRBV12-3 or TRBV12-4 to TRBJ2-7; tentative D call: TRBD2 (5 bases). Between the trimmed V and J ends, which lost 1 base and 1 base, there was a span of 11 bases. This CDR3 has 15 residues. This CDR3 reads CASSLGLPGSYEQYF. In DNA, the CDR3 is TGTGCCAGCAGTTTAGGTCTTCCGGGGTCCTACGAGCAGTACTTC.

The rearrangement links TRBV29-1 to TRBJ2-3, with 10 bases identical to TRBD1. Germline loops: CDR1 SQVTM, CDR2 ANQGSEA. The CDR3 contains 12 residues. V lost 7 bases and J lost 5; bases outside the gene matches: 3. DNA for the CDR3: TGCAGCGGTGACAGGGGGCAAGATACGCAGTATTTT. Translated, it gives CSGDRGQDTQYF.